The present entry profiles one T cell receptor (beta chain) with its context. These data originate in a study of T cell changes during pregnancy in multiple sclerosis. The data were produced by immunoSEQ multiplex PCR, yet TCRdb's version contains in-frame clones alone and is incomplete. The data contain approximately 120,000 clones, around 95% of them seen just once; the ten biggest clones take up roughly 0.44%. Germline assignment: CDR1 SNHLY and CDR2 FYNNEI. This CDR3 is built from 20 residues. J gave up 1 base and V 4 bases, and 20 bases lay outside the gene matches. The J gene is TRBJ2-7, the V gene TRBV2; 9 nucleotides line up with TRBD2. The sample in question was peripheral blood, obtained after pregnancy. The sequence was collected from a female donor with multiple sclerosis, enrolled in a pregnancy study. In nucleotides, the CDR3 is TGTGCCAGCAGTGGGTGGGAAGCGGGAGGCCGCCAAATCCTGTCCTACGAGCAGTACTTC. It yields the protein CASSGWEAGGRQILSYEQYF.